This TCR beta chain comes out of a study of blood T cell repertoires in COVID-19. Study overall: Sample material is recorded as cDNA or gDNA derived from T cells, B-cell-depleted T cells, or PBMCs.

In the authors' methods: Amplifying reference gene primers gave estimates of nucleated cell counts. Clones were read by immunoSEQ multiplex PCR, and TCRdb kept only the in-frame ones, dropping some. The D gene and trimming were derived from the DNA, and the V and J assignments and clone size from that table. The data contain 190,000 or so clones, around nine tenths of them singletons. This clone has more than one count but fewer than ten. Specimen: peripheral blood. This clonotype originated in a woman aged 18 to 35 who had recovered from COVID-19.

CDR3 nucleotides: TGCGCCAGCAGCCCCGGGGGAAGGGGTCAAGAACCCCTCCACTTT. Protein sequence: CASSPGGRGQEPLHF. V and J are TRBV4-1 and TRBJ1-6, with D possibly being TRBD1 (5 bases). Trimming shortened V by 4 bases and J by 12 bases, and 19 bases separated the two germline ends. Germline loops: CDR1 MGHRA, CDR2 YSYEKL. The CDR3 totals 15 residues.